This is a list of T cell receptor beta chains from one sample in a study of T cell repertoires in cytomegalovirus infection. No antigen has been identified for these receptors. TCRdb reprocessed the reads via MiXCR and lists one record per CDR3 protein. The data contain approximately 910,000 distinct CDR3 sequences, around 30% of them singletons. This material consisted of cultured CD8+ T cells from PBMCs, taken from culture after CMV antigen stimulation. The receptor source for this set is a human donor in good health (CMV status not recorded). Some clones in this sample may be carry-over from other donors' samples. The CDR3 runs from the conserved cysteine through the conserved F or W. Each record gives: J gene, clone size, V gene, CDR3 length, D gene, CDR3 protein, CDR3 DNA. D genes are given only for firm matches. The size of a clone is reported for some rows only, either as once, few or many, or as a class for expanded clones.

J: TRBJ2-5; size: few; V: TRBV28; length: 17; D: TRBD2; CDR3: CASSSSRTSGTQETQYF; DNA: TGTGCCAGCAGTTCATCCCGGACTAGCGGTACCCAAGAGACCCAGTACTTC
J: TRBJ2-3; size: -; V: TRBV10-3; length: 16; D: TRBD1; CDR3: CAIRLTGGHPTDTQYF; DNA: TGTGCCATCAGGCTGACAGGGGGCCATCCCACAGATACGCAGTATTTT
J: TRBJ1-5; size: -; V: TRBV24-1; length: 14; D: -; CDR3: CATSDLYRDQPQHF; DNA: TGTGCCACCAGTGATTTGTACAGGGATCAGCCCCAGCATTTT
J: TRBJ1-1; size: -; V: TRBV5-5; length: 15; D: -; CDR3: CASSLEAPSNTEAFF; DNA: TGTGCCAGCAGCTTGGAGGCACCTTCGAACACTGAAGCTTTCTTT
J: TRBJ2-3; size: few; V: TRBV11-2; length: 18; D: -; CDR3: CASSLAGRIQGWTDTQYF; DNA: TGTGCCAGCAGCTTAGCGGGACGGATCCAAGGATGGACAGATACGCAGTATTTT
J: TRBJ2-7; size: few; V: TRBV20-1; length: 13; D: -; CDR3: CSATGTGIYEQYF; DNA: TGCAGTGCTACGGGGACTGGTATCTACGAGCAGTACTTC
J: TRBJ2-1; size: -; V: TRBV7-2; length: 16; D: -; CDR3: CASSFSARSSYNEQFF; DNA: TGTGCCAGCAGCTTCTCAGCCAGGAGCTCCTACAATGAGCAGTTCTTC
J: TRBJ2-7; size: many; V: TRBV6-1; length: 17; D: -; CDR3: CASSELEGGGPAYEQYF; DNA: TGTGCCAGCAGTGAACTCGAAGGTGGGGGGCCAGCCTACGAGCAGTACTTC
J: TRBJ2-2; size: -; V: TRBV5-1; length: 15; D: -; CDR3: CASSGIGARAGELFF; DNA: TGCGCCAGCAGTGGGATCGGGGCTCGGGCCGGGGAGCTGTTTTTT
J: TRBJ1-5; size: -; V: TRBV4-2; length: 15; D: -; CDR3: CASSPDRRPNQPQHF; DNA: TGTGCCAGCAGCCCCGACAGACGTCCTAATCAGCCCCAGCATTTT
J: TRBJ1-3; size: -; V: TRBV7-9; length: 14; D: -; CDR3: CASSLADVGNTIYF; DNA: TGTGCCAGCAGCTTGGCGGACGTGGGAAACACCATATATTTT
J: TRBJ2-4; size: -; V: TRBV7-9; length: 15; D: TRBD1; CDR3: CASSGGDRAKNIQYF; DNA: TGTGCCAGCAGCGGAGGGGACAGGGCCAAAAACATTCAGTACTTC
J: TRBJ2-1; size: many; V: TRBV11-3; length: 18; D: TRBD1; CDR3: CASSSRGRGQGDYNEQFF; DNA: TGTGCCAGCAGCTCCCGAGGTCGAGGTCAGGGGGATTACAATGAGCAGTTCTTC
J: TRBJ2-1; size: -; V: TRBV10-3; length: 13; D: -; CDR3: CAIIGTDGGEQFF; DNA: TGTGCCATCATCGGGACAGACGGGGGTGAGCAGTTCTTC
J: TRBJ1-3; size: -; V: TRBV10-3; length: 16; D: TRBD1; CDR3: CAISDWDRLTGNTIYF; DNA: TGTGCCATCAGTGATTGGGACAGGTTAACTGGAAACACCATATATTTT
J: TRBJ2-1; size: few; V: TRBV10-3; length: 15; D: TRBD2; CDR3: CATWTSGGDRNEQFF; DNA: TGTGCCACCTGGACTAGCGGGGGGGATAGGAATGAGCAGTTCTTC
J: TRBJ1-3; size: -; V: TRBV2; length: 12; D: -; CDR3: CARQATGNTIYF; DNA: TGTGCCAGACAGGCTACTGGAAACACCATATATTTT
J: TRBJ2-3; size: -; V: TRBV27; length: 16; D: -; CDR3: CASSLVRMKRTDTQYF; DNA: TGTGCCAGCAGTTTAGTTAGGATGAAACGAACAGATACGCAGTATTTT
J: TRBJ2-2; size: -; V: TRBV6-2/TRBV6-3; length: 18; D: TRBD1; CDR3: CASSYGVEGQGPTGELFF; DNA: TGTGCCAGCAGTTACGGGGTAGAAGGACAGGGCCCCACCGGGGAGCTGTTTTTT
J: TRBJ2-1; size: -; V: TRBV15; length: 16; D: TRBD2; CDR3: CATSRGLPGGPVEQFF; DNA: TGTGCCACCAGCAGAGGTCTACCGGGGGGGCCAGTTGAGCAGTTCTTC
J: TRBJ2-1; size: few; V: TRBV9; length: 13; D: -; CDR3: CASSVGSVNEQFF; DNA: TGTGCCAGCAGCGTAGGTTCAGTAAATGAGCAGTTCTTC
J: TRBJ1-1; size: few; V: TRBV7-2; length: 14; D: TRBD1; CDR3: CASSLKQGYTEAFF; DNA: TGTGCCAGCAGCTTAAAACAGGGGTACACTGAAGCTTTCTTT
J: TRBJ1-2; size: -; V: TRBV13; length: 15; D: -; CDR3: CASSPAGDANYGYTF; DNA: TGTGCCAGCAGCCCGGCTGGGGACGCTAACTATGGCTACACCTTC
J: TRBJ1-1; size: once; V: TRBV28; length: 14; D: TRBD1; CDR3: CASRPTGLVAEAFF; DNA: TGTGCCAGCAGACCGACAGGGTTGGTCGCTGAAGCTTTCTTT
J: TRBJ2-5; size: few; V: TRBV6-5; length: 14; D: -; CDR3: CASSYSARGETQYF; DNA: TGTGCCAGCAGTTACTCGGCTAGAGGAGAGACCCAGTACTTC
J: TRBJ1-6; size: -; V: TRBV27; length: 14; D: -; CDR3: CANRPGSDNSPLHF; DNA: TGTGCCAACAGACCGGGGTCGGATAATTCACCCCTCCACTTT
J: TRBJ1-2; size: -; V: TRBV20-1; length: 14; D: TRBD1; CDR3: CSARTGGANYGYTF; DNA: TGCAGTGCAAGGACAGGGGGGGCTAACTATGGCTACACCTTC
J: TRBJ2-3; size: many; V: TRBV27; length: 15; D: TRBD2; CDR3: CASSSLAGKPDTQYF; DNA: TGTGCCAGCAGTTCGCTAGCGGGCAAACCCGATACGCAGTATTTT
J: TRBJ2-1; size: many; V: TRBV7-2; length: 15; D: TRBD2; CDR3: CASSFLAGPYNEQFF; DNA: TGTGCCAGCAGTTTCTTAGCGGGGCCCTACAATGAGCAGTTCTTC
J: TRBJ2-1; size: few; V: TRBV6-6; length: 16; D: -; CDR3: CASAKVASSSYNEQFF; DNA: TGTGCCAGCGCCAAGGTAGCGTCTTCCTCCTACAATGAGCAGTTCTTC
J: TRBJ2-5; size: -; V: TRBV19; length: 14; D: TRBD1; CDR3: CASSIVGQGETQYF; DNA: TGTGCCAGTAGTATAGTCGGACAGGGGGAGACCCAGTACTTC
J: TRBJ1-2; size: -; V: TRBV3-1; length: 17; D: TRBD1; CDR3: CASSHPTTDRSGYGYTF; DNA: TGTGCCAGCAGCCATCCTACCACGGACAGGTCCGGCTATGGCTACACCTTC
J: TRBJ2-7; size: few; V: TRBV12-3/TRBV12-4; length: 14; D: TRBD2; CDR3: CASSLETSGYEQYF; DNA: TGTGCCAGCAGTTTAGAGACTAGCGGATACGAGCAGTACTTC
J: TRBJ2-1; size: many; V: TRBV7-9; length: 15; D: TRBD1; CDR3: CASSVTGGSYNEQFF; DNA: TGTGCCAGCAGCGTCACAGGGGGCTCCTACAATGAGCAGTTCTTC
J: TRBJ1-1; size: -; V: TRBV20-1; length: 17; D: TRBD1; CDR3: CSARDLAWGQGTAEAFF; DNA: TGCAGTGCTAGAGATCTGGCATGGGGACAGGGGACCGCTGAAGCTTTCTTT
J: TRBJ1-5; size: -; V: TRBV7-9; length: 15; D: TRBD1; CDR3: CASSPPDRPNQPQHF; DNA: TGTGCCAGCAGCCCGCCGGACAGGCCCAATCAGCCCCAGCATTTT
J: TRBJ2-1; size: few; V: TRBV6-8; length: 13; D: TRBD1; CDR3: CASSSNLRGQGVF; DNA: TGTGCCAGCAGTTCCAACCTCCGGGGACAGGGGGTCTTC
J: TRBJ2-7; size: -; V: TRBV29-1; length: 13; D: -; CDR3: CSVDLGKTDEQYF; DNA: TGCAGCGTTGATCTGGGGAAAACAGACGAGCAGTACTTC
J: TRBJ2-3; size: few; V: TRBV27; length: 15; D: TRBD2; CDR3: CASSPWTSGTDTQYF; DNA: TGTGCCAGCAGTCCCTGGACTAGCGGGACTGATACGCAGTATTTT
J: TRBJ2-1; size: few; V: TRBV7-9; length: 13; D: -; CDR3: CAPLAFSYNEQFF; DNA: TGTGCCCCGCTAGCGTTCTCCTACAATGAGCAGTTCTTC
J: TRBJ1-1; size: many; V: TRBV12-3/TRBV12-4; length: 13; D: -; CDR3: CASSAGRGTEAFF; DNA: TGTGCCAGCAGCGCAGGTCGGGGAACTGAAGCTTTCTTT
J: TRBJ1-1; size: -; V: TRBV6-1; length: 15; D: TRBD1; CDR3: CASSWDRGLDTEAFF; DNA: TGTGCCAGCAGTTGGGACAGGGGGCTGGACACTGAAGCTTTCTTT
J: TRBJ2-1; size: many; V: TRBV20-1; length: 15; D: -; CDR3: CSAVDREVKDNEQFF; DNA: TGCAGTGCCGTCGACAGGGAGGTGAAAGACAATGAGCAGTTCTTC
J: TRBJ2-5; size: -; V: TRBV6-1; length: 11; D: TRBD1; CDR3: CATIQGWTQYF; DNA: TGTGCCACCATACAGGGGTGGACCCAGTACTTC
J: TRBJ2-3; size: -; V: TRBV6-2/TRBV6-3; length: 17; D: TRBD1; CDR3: CASGGQGASALTDTQYF; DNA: TGTGCCAGCGGGGGACAGGGAGCCTCCGCCCTCACAGATACGCAGTATTTT
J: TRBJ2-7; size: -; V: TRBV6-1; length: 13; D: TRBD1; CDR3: CASTGTGTGEQYF; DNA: TGTGCCAGCACTGGGACAGGGACCGGAGAGCAGTACTTC
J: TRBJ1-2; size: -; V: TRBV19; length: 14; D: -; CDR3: CASSYFAGDDGYTF; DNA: TGTGCCAGTAGTTATTTTGCAGGGGATGATGGCTACACCTTC
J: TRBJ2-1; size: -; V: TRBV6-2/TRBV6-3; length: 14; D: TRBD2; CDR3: CASVAGGRDNEQFF; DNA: TGTGCCAGCGTGGCGGGGGGCCGGGACAATGAGCAGTTCTTC
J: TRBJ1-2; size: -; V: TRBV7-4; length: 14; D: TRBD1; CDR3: CASSSQGFVGGYTF; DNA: TGTGCCAGCAGCTCACAGGGGTTCGTAGGCGGCTACACCTTC
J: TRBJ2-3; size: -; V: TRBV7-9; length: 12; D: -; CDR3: CVSSYDRFTQYF; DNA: TGTGTCAGCAGCTATGACAGATTCACGCAGTATTTT
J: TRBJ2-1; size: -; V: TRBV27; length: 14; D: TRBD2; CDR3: CASRTSLSYNEQFF; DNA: TGTGCCAGCCGGACTAGCTTAAGCTACAATGAGCAGTTCTTC
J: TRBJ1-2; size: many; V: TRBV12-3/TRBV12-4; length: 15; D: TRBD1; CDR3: CASSRGQDARYGYTF; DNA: TGTGCCAGCAGCAGGGGACAGGACGCACGCTATGGCTACACCTTC
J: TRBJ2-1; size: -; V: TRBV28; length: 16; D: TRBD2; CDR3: CASSLRQRGSHNEQFF; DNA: TGTGCCAGCAGTTTACGGCAGCGGGGGTCCCACAATGAGCAGTTCTTC